Sequencing of this T cell receptor (beta chain) was carried out in a study of T-cell reconstitution after alpha-beta-depleted transplantation in children. Broader study findings: Surviving recipient T cells and intrathymic progenitors accounted for some patients' high TCRbeta diversity at day 60. Roughly two months post-transplant, alpha-beta T cells reportedly originated from several hundred graft clones that had expanded. A year had passed since transplant, and T-cell counts and diversity by then came mostly from newly produced T cells.

On this clonotype itself: Its antigen remains unknown.

The V gene's germline CDR1 is DFQATT and CDR2 SNEGSKA (reference sequence). Trimming removed 5 bases at V and 2 bases at J, with 18 bases between. CDR3 length: 15 residues. Unique molecular identifiers were built into the TCRbeta library. Using its own MiXCR run on the PCR reads, TCRdb lists one record per CDR3 protein. The sample has approximately 190,000 distinct CDR3 sequences, 5% to 7.5% seen once; the top ten hold about 4.3%. The sample here was PBMCs, taken before TCRalphabeta/CD19-depleted stem cell transplant. This chain uses TRBV20-1 with TRBJ2-5; D call uncertain. The receptor's source is a girl less than two years old with combined immunodeficiency, due to receive a stem cell transplant. CDR3: CSASQRHRSQETQYF. DNA of the CDR3: TGCAGTGCTTCTCAAAGACATCGATCACAAGAGACCCAGTACTTC.